Listed below are T cell receptor beta chains from one sample, sequenced in a study of blood T cells in healthy people across ages. Each CDR3 protein is one row after TCRdb ran MiXCR on the 5' RACE reads. The sample includes roughly 800,000 distinct CDR3 sequences, over 45% of them seen just once. Specimen: blood. The receptor source for this set is a man aged 25 to 40 in good health. Both conserved end residues are part of each CDR3. The D gene is left open where the match is weak. Where a row states a size, it is once, few, many or the class of an expanded clone; other rows omit it.

once | TRBD2 | TRBJ2-3 | TRBV5-1 | TGCGCCAGCAGCCCTAGCGGGGGGGCGTTCTCAGATACGCAGTATTTT | CASSPSGGAFSDTQYF
. | TRBD1 | TRBJ1-1 | TRBV20-1 | TGCAGTGCGAGTAGGGGGCCCATGAACACTGAAGCTTTCTTT | CSASRGPMNTEAFF
many | TRBD1 | TRBJ1-1 | TRBV4-2 | TGTGCCAGCAGCCATGACCGGGACAGGAGTCGAGCTTTCTTT | CASSHDRDRSRAFF
. | . | TRBJ1-4 | TRBV29-1 | TGCAGCTCAATCTCAGGTGAAAAACTGTTTTTT | CSSISGEKLFF
. | TRBD1 | TRBJ1-1 | TRBV29-1 | TGCAGCATGGGACAGCCCAACACTGAAGCTTTCTTT | CSMGQPNTEAFF
. | TRBD2 | TRBJ2-1 | TRBV7-2 | TGTGCCAGCAGCTCCTCGGGACTAGCGGTAGTAAATGAGCAGTTCTTC | CASSSSGLAVVNEQFF
. | . | TRBJ2-5 | TRBV21-1 | TGTGCCAGCAGCACGAGACCTGAACAAGAGACCCAGTACTTC | CASSTRPEQETQYF
. | TRBD2 | TRBJ2-3 | TRBV4-3 | TGCGCCAGCAGCCCCAGAGCGGGAGGGTTGGATACGCAGTATTTT | CASSPRAGGLDTQYF
once | . | TRBJ1-2 | TRBV9 | TGTGCCAGCAGCGCGCAGAGCTATGACTACACCTTC | CASSAQSYDYTF
. | TRBD2 | TRBJ2-1 | TRBV7-2 | TGTGCCAGCAGCTCCGGACTAGCCAACTATGAGCAGTTCTTC | CASSSGLANYEQFF
. | TRBD2 | TRBJ2-4 | TRBV20-1 | TGCAGTGCTAAAGATGTGGCGGGAGGGATCAACATTCAGTACTTC | CSAKDVAGGINIQYF
. | . | TRBJ2-4 | TRBV29-1 | TGCAGCGTTGAAGCCCCCGAGCGCGACATTCAGTACTTC | CSVEAPERDIQYF
. | TRBD2 | TRBJ2-7 | TRBV20-1 | TGCAGTGCTAGTGCAGCTAGCGGAGGCGATCTCGAGCAGTACTTC | CSASAASGGDLEQYF
. | TRBD2 | TRBJ2-5 | TRBV5-1 | TGCGCCAGCAGCTTGGAGCTAGCGGACCAAGAGACCCAGTACTTC | CASSLELADQETQYF
. | . | TRBJ1-1 | TRBV27 | TGTGCCAGGTCTTTACCGGGGCATAACACTGAAGCTTTCTTT | CARSLPGHNTEAFF
. | . | TRBJ1-2 | TRBV5-1 | TGCGCCAGCAGCTCGACCCAGAGTAACTATGGCTACACCTTC | CASSSTQSNYGYTF
. | . | TRBJ1-1 | TRBV29-1 | TGCAGCGTTCTCGGCCGGATGACTGAAGCTTTCTTT | CSVLGRMTEAFF
few | . | TRBJ2-7 | TRBV10-3 | TGTGCCATCAGTGTTCGGTGGGAGGATGCCTACGAGCAGTACTTC | CAISVRWEDAYEQYF
. | . | TRBJ2-7 | TRBV3-1 | TGTGCCAGCAGCCAAGGGAGACTCTCCTACGAGCAGTACTTC | CASSQGRLSYEQYF
. | TRBD1 | TRBJ2-7 | TRBV7-2 | TGTGCCAGCAGTTTCCAACAGGGGACCTTCTACGAGCAGTACTTC | CASSFQQGTFYEQYF
few | TRBD1 | TRBJ1-6 | TRBV7-2 | TGTGCCAGCAGCGACCCCGGACAGGGGGCATTATCACCCCTCCACTTT | CASSDPGQGALSPLHF
many | . | TRBJ1-2 | TRBV20-1 | TGCAGTGCCGAAACCGGGGGAATTCGTGGTGGCTACACCTTC | CSAETGGIRGGYTF
few | TRBD2 | TRBJ2-3 | TRBV7-2 | TGTGCCAGCAGCACGGGACTAGCGGGGCTCGCAGATACGCAGTATTTT | CASSTGLAGLADTQYF
. | . | TRBJ1-3 | TRBV30 | TGTGCCTGGACGACTGGAAACACCATATATTTT | CAWTTGNTIYF
. | . | TRBJ2-7 | TRBV5-1 | TGCGCCAGCAGCTTAACCCAGCCGGGGGCGATTTACTACGAGCAGTACTTC | CASSLTQPGAIYYEQYF
few | TRBD2 | TRBJ2-7 | TRBV2 | TGTGCCAGCAGTTCCGGGGGGTCCGAGCAGTACTTC | CASSSGGSEQYF
. | TRBD2 | TRBJ2-7 | TRBV20-1 | TGCAGTGCCTTAGTAGCGGGAGGTACAGGGGAGCAGTACTTC | CSALVAGGTGEQYF
. | TRBD2 | TRBJ2-1 | TRBV24-1 | TGTGCCACCAGTGATTTGAGGGAGCGGGAGGGCCAGAATGAGCAGTTCTTC | CATSDLREREGQNEQFF
few | . | TRBJ2-1 | TRBV9 | TGTGCCAGCAGCGTAGTTGGGGGCTCCTACAATGAGCAGTTCTTC | CASSVVGGSYNEQFF
. | . | TRBJ1-4 | TRBV25-1 | TGTGCCAGCCGACGTCGCAATGAAAAACTGTTTTTT | CASRRRNEKLFF
. | . | TRBJ2-7 | TRBV6-5 | TGTGCCAGCAGTTACTCATCAGGCCGACTGTACGAGCAGTACTTC | CASSYSSGRLYEQYF
. | . | TRBJ2-3 | TRBV6-1 | TGTGCCAGCAGTGAAAGACCGGGTGGACAAGCAACTACAGATACGCAGTATTTT | CASSERPGGQATTDTQYF
few | TRBD1 | TRBJ1-2 | TRBV15 | TGTGCCACCAGCAGAGATCCGGGACAGAACTATGGCTACACCTTC | CATSRDPGQNYGYTF
. | . | TRBJ2-5 | TRBV21-1 | TGTGCCAGCAGCATGGGGTTTGAAAGGAGCATCCAGTACTTC | CASSMGFERSIQYF
. | . | TRBJ2-7 | TRBV29-1 | TGCAGCGTCGAATTGCAGGGTCGGACCTACGAGCAGTACTTC | CSVELQGRTYEQYF
. | . | TRBJ2-3 | TRBV15 | TGTGCCACCAGCAGAGACGAACTACTGGGGTACACAGATACGCAGTATTTT | CATSRDELLGYTDTQYF
. | . | TRBJ1-2 | TRBV21-1 | TGTGCCAACCTATTTGGGAGGGGCTATGGCTACACCTTC | CANLFGRGYGYTF
. | . | TRBJ2-5 | TRBV11-2 | TGTGCCAGCAGCCCCCAACCGGGACTCCGACAAGAGACCCAGTACTTC | CASSPQPGLRQETQYF
. | . | TRBJ2-7 | TRBV15 | TGTGCCACCAGCCCGACTACCCATTTCTCCTACGAGCAGTACTTC | CATSPTTHFSYEQYF
. | TRBD2 | TRBJ2-1 | TRBV20-1 | TGCAGTGCTAGACTAGCGGGAGGGATCGATGAGCAGTTCTTC | CSARLAGGIDEQFF
few | . | TRBJ2-7 | TRBV21-1 | TGTGCCAGCAGCAAAGCGTCCATTAGGGGCGGATACGAGCAGTACTTC | CASSKASIRGGYEQYF
. | . | TRBJ1-5 | TRBV20-1 | TGCAGTGCTAGGGAGGGGGGCAGTAAAAATCAGCCCCAGCATTTT | CSAREGGSKNQPQHF
. | TRBD2 | TRBJ2-1 | TRBV20-1 | TGCAGTGCTAGGGATCCTAGCGGGGCGACCTACAATGAGCAGTTCTTC | CSARDPSGATYNEQFF
. | TRBD2 | TRBJ2-1 | TRBV20-1 | TGCAGTGCTAGAGCGGGGGGGACTCTTCGTATCTACAATGAGCAGTTCTTC | CSARAGGTLRIYNEQFF